The next 22 T cell receptor beta chains were all read from a single sample in a study of cytomegalovirus exposure and HLA in healthy donors. It was with 60 Vbeta and 13 Jbeta primers that the PCR ran. Produced via immunoSEQ multiplex PCR; TCRdb's table is partial and in-frame only. The table has about 230,000 clones, around four fifths seen once; the top ten hold 2.5% to 3.5%. Input material: PBMCs. Every receptor here comes from a woman aged 60-75 years in good health and CMV-seropositive.

The chain recombines TRBV7-9 with TRBJ1-5, with D maybe TRBD1 (6 bases). The CDR3 has 16 residues. The germline V gene encodes CDR1 SEHNR and CDR2 FQNEAQ (reference sequence). V lost 5 bases and J 3 bases, leaving 17 bases between the germline ends. The CDR3 bases are TGTGCCAGCAGCCCCCGCGATTGGACAGACAATCAGCCCCAGCATTTT. It specifies CASSPRDWTDNQPQHF.

This clone was seen only a few times. This chain uses TRBV10-3 with TRBJ1-6; 8 nucleotides agree with TRBD1. CDR1 and CDR2 (germline): ENHRY, SYGVKD. The CDR3 sequence is 13 residues long. Trimming took 6 bases from V and 10 from J; bases not matched to a gene: 5. The CDR3 nucleotides are TGTGCCATCAGCGAGACAGGGGACTCACCCCTCCACTTT. Its translation is CAISETGDSPLHF.

This sequence joins TRBV6-6 and TRBJ1-5, with TRBD1 matching 9 bases. The CDR3 loop spans 16 amino acids. CDR1 MNHNY and CDR2 SVGAGI come from the germline V gene (reference sequence). V was pared by 6 bases and J by 3 bases, with 9 bases of the junction left unmatched. The CDR3: CASRGAGTGFNQPQHF. The DNA for the CDR3 is TGTGCCAGCAGAGGGGCCGGGACAGGGTTCAATCAGCCCCAGCATTTT.

Worth noting for this clone: In the same sample, other DNA sequences code for this CDR3. The chain combines TRBV2 with TRBJ1-4; D not certain. Germline V CDR1 and CDR2: SNHLY, FYNNEI. Trimming removed 6 bases at V and 4 bases at J, with 3 bases between. CDR3 length: 11 residues. The CDR3 nucleotides are TGTGCCAGCAGCCTTAATGAAAAACTGTTTTTT. Protein sequence: CASSLNEKLFF.

The CDR3 bases are TGCGCCAGCAGCTTGGCCGCTAGCGGGAGGAAAACCTACGAGCAGTACTTC. Amino acid sequence: CASSLAASGRKTYEQYF. The chain has TRBV5-1 and TRBJ2-7; 11 bases line up with TRBD2. CDR3 length: 17 amino acids. Germline V gene data show CDR1 as SGHRS and CDR2 as YFSETQ. With V trimmed by 0 bases and J by 2 bases, 7 bases remained unmatched.

V usage is TRBV5-4 and J usage is TRBJ1-1; the D gene is possibly TRBD1 (6 bases). This CDR3 is 15 amino acids long. Trimming removed 1 base from V and 4 bases from J, with 14 bases in between. The V gene's germline CDR1 is SGHNT and CDR2 YYREEE (reference sequence). In DNA, the CDR3 is TGTGCCAGCAGCTTGTCAGGGGAAACGTCCACTGAAGCTTTCTTT. Translated: CASSLSGETSTEAFF.

The chain recombines TRBV7-8 with TRBJ1-5, with 8 bases aligning to TRBD1. Unmatched junction bases numbered 8, after V lost 1 base and J lost 9 bases. Germline values: CDR1 SGHVS, CDR2 FQNEAQ. The CDR3 is 15 residues long. This CDR3 reads CASSLGDRGMGPQHF. CDR3 bases: TGTGCCAGCAGCTTAGGAGACAGGGGAATGGGGCCCCAGCATTTT.

This clone was seen just once. V and J are TRBV25-1 and TRBJ2-1; 11 bases agree with TRBD2. The CDR3 extends over 15 amino acids. Germline V gene data show CDR1 as MGHDK and CDR2 as SYGVNS. Trimming removed 3 bases from V and 7 bases from J; junction bases left unmatched: 5. The DNA for the CDR3 is TGTGCCAGCAGTGAGTGGGCTAGCGGGAGGAATGAGCAGTTCTTC. This gives the protein CASSEWASGRNEQFF.

The sample holds a few counts of this clone. The chain has TRBV5-1 and TRBJ2-1, with D tentatively TRBD2 (6 bases). This CDR3 is 17 amino acids long. Germline CDR1 reads SGHRS; CDR2 reads YFSETQ. The V and J ends lost 4 bases and 9 bases respectively, with 26 bases between them. The CDR3 nucleotides are TGCGCCAGCAGCCCACTGATACCGGGAAACCTCGGGAGTGAGCAGTTCTTC. It specifies CASSPLIPGNLGSEQFF. The full variable domain, its missing parts supplied by reference TRBV5-1 and TRBJ2-1, is KAGVTQTPRYLIKTRGQQVTLSCSPISGHRSVSWYQQTPGQGLQFLFEYFSETQRNKGNFPGRFSGRQFSNSRSEMNVSTLELGDSALYLCASSPLIPGNLGSEQFFGPGTRLTVL.

The chain has TRBV7-6 and TRBJ1-3; unclear D gene. The V end lost 3 bases, the J end lost 4 bases, and 7 bases lay between the germline ends. Germline V gives CDR1 SGHVS, CDR2 FNYEAQ. This CDR3 has 13 residues. The CDR3 loop is CASSFESGNTIYF. The CDR3 nucleotides are TGTGCCAGCAGCTTTGAGTCAGGAAACACCATATATTTT.

The chain recombines TRBV18 with TRBJ2-3; TRBD1 matches 7 bases. CDR1 and CDR2 from the germline V gene are KGHSH and LQKENI. V dropped 3 bases and J dropped 7; count of bases not matched to a gene: 13. This CDR3 region has 16 residues. CDR3 DNA: TGTGCCAGCTCACCTACGGGACAGCCCACCGTAAATACGCAGTATTTT. This encodes CASSPTGQPTVNTQYF.

The V gene is TRBV2, the J gene TRBJ2-3; D remains unclear. Germline CDR1 SNHLY, CDR2 FYNNEI. V lost 8 bases and J lost 3, with 12 bases in between. CDR3 length: 13 amino acids. As DNA, the CDR3 is TGTGCCAGCTGTCTGAGCGAAACAGATACGCAGTATTTT. This translates into CASCLSETDTQYF.

This chain connects TRBV11-2 to TRBJ2-7; D not certain. CDR1 is SGHAT and CDR2 is FQNNGV in the germline V gene. With 5 bases removed from V and 0 bases from J, the gap between germline ends came to 14 bases. The CDR3 totals 15 residues. The CDR3 region is CASSLISQDSYEQYF. CDR3 in DNA: TGTGCCAGCAGCCTCATTTCCCAGGACTCCTACGAGCAGTACTTC.

CDR3 DNA: TGTGCCAGCAGGCCCCGGACAGGGTCCCACGAGCAGTACTTC. This translates into CASRPRTGSHEQYF. The chain couples TRBV6-5 to TRBJ2-5, with TRBD1 identical over 8 bases. The DNA end is more similar to TRBJ2-7, so the J call may be wrong. Germline V gene data show CDR1 as MNHEY and CDR2 as SVGAGI. The CDR3 length is 14 residues.

This clone was recorded only once. V gene TRBV27 combines with J gene TRBJ2-3, with a weak D call TRBD2 (5 bases). The V end lost 6 bases, the J end lost 0 bases, and 10 bases lay between the germline ends. This CDR3 comprises 14 residues. Germline lookup yields CDR1 MNHEY and CDR2 SMNVEV (reference sequence). The CDR3 DNA reads as TGTGCCAGCAGGGACTGGGGAAGCACAGATACGCAGTATTTT. This translates into CASRDWGSTDTQYF.

J is TRBJ1-1 and V is TRBV6-5; 9 bases are a match to TRBD1. The CDR3 consists of 15 residues. With 4 bases clipped from V and 0 bases from J, the junction kept 3 bases outside the gene matches. CDR1 and CDR2 from the germline V gene are MNHEY and SVGAGI. Written as DNA, the CDR3 is TGTGCCAGCAGTTCAGGACAGGGGTTGAACACTGAAGCTTTCTTT. The encoded protein is CASSSGQGLNTEAFF.

J is TRBJ1-1 and V is TRBV7-8; the D gene is possibly TRBD1 (5 bases). The CDR3 runs 14 residues. CDR1 SGHVS and CDR2 FQNEAQ come from the germline V gene. Trimming cost V 2 bases and J 5 bases, with 12 bases left between them. The CDR3 nucleotides are TGTGCCAGCAGCTTACGAGAAGGGGTGACTGAAGCTTTCTTT. It is translated as CASSLREGVTEAFF.

The genes are TRBV5-4 and TRBJ1-1; perhaps TRBD1 as D (6 bases). CDR1 is SGHNT, CDR2 YYREEE, per germline (reference sequence). The CDR3 loop spans 14 amino acids. Trimming took off 4 bases at V and 4 bases at J, with 14 bases between the two ends. The CDR3 region is CASSPKGRGTEAFF. Written as DNA, the CDR3 is TGTGCCAGCAGCCCCAAGGGCAGGGGCACTGAAGCTTTCTTT.

The CDR3 DNA reads TGCGCCAGCAGCGTCGGCCCCCAGACAGGGGGAGGTACGCAGTATTTT. This gives the protein CASSVGPQTGGGTQYF. The V call is TRBV5-1, the J call TRBJ2-3; TRBD1 aligns across 9 bases. Trimming at V came to 4 bases and at J to 8 bases, leaving 14 bases not matched to a gene. The CDR3 is 16 residues long. CDR1 and CDR2 from the germline V gene are SGHRS and YFSETQ.

This clone was observed a handful of times. The chain joins TRBV2 to TRBJ2-3, with 11 bases lining up with TRBD2. V dropped 3 bases and J dropped 3; count of bases not matched to a gene: 8. CDR3 length equals 17 residues. Germline loops: CDR1 SNHLY, CDR2 FYNNEI. The DNA for the CDR3 is TGTGCCAGCAGTGATTTGCCTAGCGGGAGGAATACAGATACGCAGTATTTT. Translation: CASSDLPSGRNTDTQYF. Drawing the rest from reference TRBV2 and TRBJ2-3, the complete variable domain is EPEVTQTPSHQVTQMGQEVILRCVPISNHLYFYWYRQILGQKVEFLVSFYNNEISEKSEIFDDQFSVERPDGSNFTLKIRSTKLEDSAMYFCASSDLPSGRNTDTQYFGPGTRLTVL.

The chain joins TRBV6-6 to TRBJ2-1, with D possibly TRBD2 on 6 matching bases. The ends were cut back, 7 bases at V and 0 bases at J, with 16 bases in the middle. Germline CDR1 reads MNHNY; CDR2 reads SVGAGI (reference sequence). The CDR3 length is 16 residues. CDR3 in DNA: TGTGCCAGCACCAAGGAGGGCTTAAGCTCCTACAATGAGCAGTTCTTC. Translation gives CASTKEGLSSYNEQFF.

The chain employs TRBV9 and TRBJ2-4; 8 bases are shared with TRBD2. This CDR3 spans 15 amino acids. V gave up 3 bases and J gave up 7 bases; unmatched junction bases: 9. Germline V lookup: CDR1 SGDLS, CDR2 YYNGEE. DNA of the CDR3: TGTGCCAGCAGCGCCCTTTCCGTAGCGGGGAACATTCAGTACTTC. Amino acid sequence: CASSALSVAGNIQYF.